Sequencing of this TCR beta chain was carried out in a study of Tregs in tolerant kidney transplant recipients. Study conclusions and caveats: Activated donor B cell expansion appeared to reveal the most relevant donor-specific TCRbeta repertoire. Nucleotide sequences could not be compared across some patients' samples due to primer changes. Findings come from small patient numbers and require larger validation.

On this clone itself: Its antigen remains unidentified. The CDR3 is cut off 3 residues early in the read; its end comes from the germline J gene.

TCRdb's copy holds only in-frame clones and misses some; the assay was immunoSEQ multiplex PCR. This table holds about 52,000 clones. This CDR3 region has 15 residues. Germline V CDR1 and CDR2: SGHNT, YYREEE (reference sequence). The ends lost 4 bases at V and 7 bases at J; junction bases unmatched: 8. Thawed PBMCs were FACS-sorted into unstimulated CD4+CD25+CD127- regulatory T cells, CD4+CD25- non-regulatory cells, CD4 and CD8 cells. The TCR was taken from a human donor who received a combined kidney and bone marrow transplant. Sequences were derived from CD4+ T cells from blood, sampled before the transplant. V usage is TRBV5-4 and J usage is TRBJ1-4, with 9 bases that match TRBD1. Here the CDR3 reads CASSASGTGIEKLFF. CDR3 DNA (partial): TGTGCCAGCAGCGCTTCCGGGACAGGGATTGAAAAA.